These 19 T cell receptor beta chains were sequenced from one sample in a study of blood T cell repertoires in COVID-19. Produced via immunoSEQ multiplex PCR; TCRdb's table is partial and in-frame only. The sample consists of around 250,000 clones, roughly nine tenths of them appearing once. Sequenced material: peripheral blood. The receptor set was obtained from a man between 18 and 29 years old with active or convalescent COVID-19.

This clone has only one observation. The chain joins TRBV24-1 to TRBJ1-2; D is perhaps TRBD1 (5 bases). CDR1 and CDR2 (germline): KGHDR, SFDVKD. The CDR3 covers 12 residues. The V end was cut by 5 bases, the J end by 6 bases, with 9 bases between. In DNA, the CDR3 is TGTGCCACCAGTGGGGGGGAGGATGGCTACACCTTC. It is translated as CATSGGEDGYTF.

The chain links TRBV7-9 to TRBJ1-1, with D hard to call. The CDR3 covers 14 residues. The V gene's germline CDR1 is SEHNR and CDR2 FQNEAQ (reference sequence). The V end lost 3 bases, the J end lost 4 bases, and 12 bases lay between the germline ends. CDR3 in DNA: TGTGCCAGCAGCTTGGGTGCGGTTGGCACTGAAGCTTTCTTT. This translates into CASSLGAVGTEAFF.

This chain connects TRBV11-3 to TRBJ2-2; D gene ambiguous. The CDR3 has 15 residues. V was cut by 5 bases and J by 6 bases, with 16 bases left in between. Germline values: CDR1 SGHNT, CDR2 YENEEA. For the CDR3, the DNA is TGTGCCAGCAGCACGAGTATTTCGTTGGCCGGGGAGCTGTTTTTT. Translating it yields CASSTSISLAGELFF. Based on the CDR3 plus reference TRBV11-3 and TRBJ2-2, the full variable domain is EAGVVQSPRYKIIEKKQPVAFWCNPISGHNTLYWYLQNLGQGPELLIRYENEEAVDDSQLPKDRFSAERLKGVDSTLKIQPAELGDSAVYLCASSTSISLAGELFFGEGSRLTVL.

The genes are TRBV19 and TRBJ1-4, with D perhaps TRBD1 (5 bases). CDR1 LNHDA and CDR2 SQIVND come from the germline V gene (reference sequence). V was trimmed by 3 bases and J by 6 bases, leaving 14 bases between them. This CDR3 has 15 residues. CDR3 sequence reads: CASSIGGASDEKLFF. The CDR3 region has the DNA TGTGCCAGTAGTATTGGTGGGGCGTCTGATGAAAAACTGTTTTTT. Complete variable domain (other parts from reference TRBV19 and TRBJ1-4): DGGITQSPKYLFRKEGQNVTLSCEQNLNHDAMYWYRQDPGQGLRLIYYSQIVNDFQKGDIAEGYSVSREKKESFPLTVTSAQKNPTAFYLCASSIGGASDEKLFFGSGTQLSVL.

This chain uses TRBV4-1 with TRBJ1-2; TRBD1 matches 9 bases. CDR1 MGHRA and CDR2 YSYEKL come from the germline V gene. The J segment lost 4 bases and the V segment lost 7 bases, leaving 7 bases of the junction unmatched. The CDR3 totals 14 residues. CDR3 protein: CASNPQDRGYGYTF. CDR3 in DNA: TGCGCCAGCAACCCCCAGGACAGGGGCTATGGCTACACCTTC.

This chain connects TRBV7-9 to TRBJ2-7, with D possibly TRBD1 on 6 matching bases. Germline V gene lookup returns CDR1 SEHNR and CDR2 FQNEAQ (reference sequence). Trimming removed 5 bases at V and 5 bases at J, with 16 bases between. There are 14 residues in the CDR3. In nucleotides, the CDR3 is TGTGCCAGCAGCCACGTTACAGGGTACAACGAGCAGTACTTC. This sequence encodes CASSHVTGYNEQYF.

The chain is built from TRBV3-1 (or the pseudogene TRBV3-2) and TRBJ2-1, with 7 bases aligning to TRBD2. The germline gives CDR1 LGHDT, CDR2 YNNKEL (reference sequence). V was pared by 1 base and J by 4 bases, with 10 bases of the junction left unmatched. The CDR3 has 17 amino acids. The CDR3: CASSQVARGGGYNEQFF. The CDR3 region has the DNA TGTGCCAGCAGCCAAGTGGCCCGGGGCGGGGGTTACAATGAGCAGTTCTTC.

The chain is built from TRBV28 and TRBJ2-7; 7 positions match TRBD1. This CDR3 is built from 14 residues. Germline-derived CDR1 and CDR2 are MDHEN and SYDVKM. Unmatched junction bases numbered 5, after V lost 4 bases and J lost 2 bases. The CDR3 sequence: CASSYSGGPYEQYF. CDR3 coding DNA: TGTGCCAGCAGTTACTCAGGGGGACCCTACGAGCAGTACTTC.

The chain combines TRBV29-1 with TRBJ2-5; 9 bases are a match to TRBD2. CDR1 is SQVTM and CDR2 is ANQGSEA in the germline V gene. This CDR3 spans 13 amino acids. The V gene end was trimmed by 6 bases and the J gene end by 3 bases; junction bases not matched to a gene: 5. CDR3 residues: CSVGTSQKETQYF. CDR3 coding DNA: TGCAGCGTCGGGACTAGCCAAAAAGAGACCCAGTACTTC.

This clone is judged medium-sized. J is TRBJ1-2 and V is TRBV5-7; 8 bases fit TRBD1. TRBV5-7 is flagged as an ORF with uncertain function. With 0 bases clipped from V and 3 bases from J, the junction kept 4 bases outside the gene matches. This CDR3 has 15 amino acids. The CDR3 DNA follows: TGTGCCAGCAGCTTGGTCAGGGGGCGCCACTATGGCTACACCTTC. Protein product: CASSLVRGRHYGYTF.

The rearrangement joins TRBV28 to TRBJ1-1, with unresolved D. Germline values: CDR1 MDHEN, CDR2 SYDVKM. This CDR3 comprises 14 residues. V gave up 5 bases and J gave up 8 bases, with 18 bases separating them. DNA of the CDR3: TGTGCCAGCAGTCCTTCCGGGAGCGTCGGGGAAGCTTTCTTT. This codes for CASSPSGSVGEAFF.

The sample holds one count of this clone. The rearrangement uses TRBV19 and TRBJ2-1; possible D gene TRBD2, 6 bases. Germline lookup yields CDR1 LNHDA and CDR2 SQIVND (reference sequence). V lost 4 bases, J lost 7 bases, and 14 bases lay in between. The CDR3 spans 14 residues. The CDR3 DNA sequence: TGTGCCAGTAGTACCCCCGGGAGAATGAATGAGCAGTTCTTC. Its translation is CASSTPGRMNEQFF.

The chain joins TRBV19 to TRBJ1-1; the D is unclear. Germline V lookup: CDR1 LNHDA, CDR2 SQIVND (reference sequence). The CDR3 totals 12 residues. CDR3 nucleotide sequence: TGTGCTTCGGCCGCCGACAATACTGAAGCTTTCTTT. This gives the protein CASAADNTEAFF.

This chain's CDR3 is CASSFTRRGNQPQHF. CDR3 nucleotides: TGTGCCAGCAGCTTTACTAGAAGGGGCAATCAGCCCCAGCATTTT. V is TRBV7-8 and J is TRBJ1-5; the D is unclear. V was trimmed by 3 bases and J by 2 bases, leaving 11 bases between them. From germline, CDR1 is SGHVS and CDR2 FQNEAQ. The CDR3 runs to 15 residues.

CDR3 sequence (DNA): TGTGCCAGCAGCCCCGGGACAACTAATGATCAGCCCCAGCATTTT. The encoded protein is CASSPGTTNDQPQHF. The rearrangement links TRBV3-1 (or the pseudogene TRBV3-2) to TRBJ1-5; possibly TRBD1 for D (6 bases). The germline V gene encodes CDR1 LGHDT and CDR2 YNNKEL (reference sequence). There are 15 residues in the CDR3. V was trimmed by 4 bases and J by 5 bases, leaving 15 bases between them.

The chain links TRBV6-5 to TRBJ1-5; 8 bases map to TRBD1. Germline CDR1 MNHEY, CDR2 SVGAGI. The CDR3 is 15 amino acids. V shed 3 bases and J 8 bases; nucleotides not matched to a gene: 9. The CDR3 region has the DNA TGTGCCAGCAGTTATGTGGACAGGGACATGAAGCCCCAGCATTTT. This gives the protein CASSYVDRDMKPQHF.

CDR3 bases: TGTGCCAGCAGTGGGCCCAAGTGGCGAATCGAAAAACTGTTTTTT. It is translated as CASSGPKWRIEKLFF. The chain recombines TRBV6-8 with TRBJ1-4; the D is unclear. CDR3 length: 15 amino acids. Germline assignment: CDR1 MNHGY and CDR2 SAAAGT. The ends were cut back, 5 bases at V and 8 bases at J, with 18 bases in the middle.

The chain joins TRBV7-5 to TRBJ2-4; the table's D gene call, TRBD1, was not cross checked with the DNA. TRBV7-5 is recorded as a pseudogene. CDR3 size: 17 residues. The CDR3 sequence is CVRSLVSDRLAKNIQYF. The CDR3 region has the DNA TGTGTCAGAAGCTTGGTTTCTGACAGACTAGCCAAAAACATTCAGTACTTC.

V is TRBV9 and J is TRBJ1-1; D is perhaps TRBD1 (5 bases). The germline V gene encodes CDR1 SGDLS and CDR2 YYNGEE. The CDR3 consists of 14 residues. Trimming pared 0 bases from V and 6 bases from J, leaving 12 bases between. CDR3 sequence reads: CASSVDLGLSEAFF. The DNA for the CDR3 is TGTGCCAGCAGCGTAGATTTGGGGCTTTCTGAAGCTTTCTTT.